This T cell receptor beta chain was sequenced for a study of spatial heterogeneity in lung cancer. MiXCR, applied by TCRdb to the 5' RACE reads, yields one record per CDR3 protein. The sample yields 8,500 to 14,000 distinct CDR3 sequences, less than 4% seen once. Germline trimming cut 5 bases from V and 4 bases from J; bases unmatched to any gene: 9. The CDR3 loop spans 15 amino acids. Germline V CDR1 and CDR2: WSHSY, SAAADI. The time point here: sample taken at primary tumor resection. Whole RNA, which was extracted from tumor, nontumor lung tissue or frozen PBMC, was sequenced without any cell sorting. This clonotype was picked up many times. A library made for alpha chains picked up this beta chain off target, so its size means little.

The sequence derives from a female donor with early-stage non-small cell lung cancer. The sample was PBMCs, taken at surgery. The rearrangement uses TRBV10-2 and TRBJ2-3; 7 bases line up with TRBD2. This CDR3 reads CASSPTGLGADTQYF. The CDR3 coding sequence is TGCGCCAGCAGTCCCACCGGACTAGGGGCAGATACGCAGTATTTT.